The 10 T cell receptor beta chains in this list originate from one sample, sequenced in a study of blood T cells in healthy people across ages (dated by TCRdb to 2014 to 2015). To prepare the library, 5' RACE was applied. TCRdb records Illumina HiSeq 2500 as the sequencer. A second PCR of about 7 to 12 cycles was run with a J-beta primer mix and a sample-barcoded 5' primer. The raw public data were reprocessed by TCRdb itself: fastp quality trimming at Q25, MiXCR clonotype calling, in-frame beta chains only. CDR3 protein duplicates are merged, each entry listing the most common genes and DNA. Across this sample there are roughly 1 million distinct CDR3 sequences, with around 27% seen only once. Approximately 0.71% of the sample is taken by the ten largest. The same data also contributed to another study, on T cells of mothers and their children.

Material for sequencing was blood. The receptor set was obtained from a girl aged 2-10 years in good health.

The chain has TRBV6-6 and TRBJ1-1; the D gene is possibly TRBD1 (6 bases). The CDR3 length is 11 residues. Deletions cut 10 bases from V and 4 bases from J, with 10 bases between. Germline loops: CDR1 MNHNY, CDR2 SVGAGI (reference sequence). The CDR3 loop reads CATGAFTEAFF. CDR3 in DNA: TGTGCCACGGGGGCGTTCACTGAAGCTTTCTTT.

There are a few counts of this clonotype. The CDR3 nucleotides read TGTGCCAGCAGCAACTGGTTGGGGATTACAACTGAGCAGTTCTTC. Amino acids: CASSNWLGITTEQFF. This chain connects TRBV5-5 to TRBJ2-1, with D unresolved. The V gene lost 4 bases and the J gene lost 9 bases, with 20 bases spanning the gap. Germline CDR1 is SGHKS and CDR2 is YYEKEE (reference sequence). The CDR3 totals 15 residues.

The J gene is TRBJ2-7, the V gene TRBV7-6; D remains unclear. The V and J ends lost 1 base and 5 bases respectively, with 6 bases between them. The CDR3 has 12 amino acids. The germline V gene has CDR1 SGHVS and CDR2 FNYEAQ. CDR3 sequence: CASSLGADEQYF. The CDR3 DNA sequence: TGTGCCAGCAGCTTAGGGGCGGACGAGCAGTACTTC.

The chain uses TRBV5-1 and TRBJ2-3; D unresolved. The CDR3 length is 16 residues. Trimming took 5 bases from V and 1 from J, leaving 17 bases between them. CDR1 is SGHRS and CDR2 is YFSETQ in the germline V gene. CDR3 DNA sequence: TGCGCCAGCAGACTGGACGGATCATGGGGCACAGATACGCAGTATTTT. Protein product: CASRLDGSWGTDTQYF.

J is TRBJ2-1 and V is TRBV25-1; 8 bases align to TRBD2. The end of the DNA fits TRBJ2-7 better, so the J call may be wrong. CDR1 is MGHDK and CDR2 is SYGVNS in the germline V gene. The CDR3 has 11 residues. In nucleotides, the CDR3 is TGTGCGGCGGGACTAGCCTACGAGCAGTACTTC. Protein product: CAAGLAYEQYF.

The chain employs TRBV28 and TRBJ1-4, with D possibly being TRBD1 (6 bases). The germline V and J ends were trimmed by 2 bases and 0 bases, with 13 bases remaining between them. Germline V gives CDR1 MDHEN, CDR2 SYDVKM. This CDR3 contains 17 residues. The DNA of the CDR3 is TGTGCCAGCAGTTTAGGGGGCCAGAAAACAACTAATGAAAAACTGTTTTTT. As protein: CASSLGGQKTTNEKLFF.

This chain uses TRBV20-1 with TRBJ2-7; 8 nucleotides line up with TRBD2. The CDR3 runs to 14 residues. V shed 0 bases and J 7 bases; nucleotides not matched to a gene: 8. The germline gives CDR1 DFQATT, CDR2 SNEGSKA (reference sequence). CDR3 nucleotides: TGCAGTGCTAGAGATAATAGCGGGGTGGGAGAGCAGTACTTC. This codes for CSARDNSGVGEQYF.

This clonotype was seen only a few times. The chain is built from TRBV18 and TRBJ1-2, with D tentatively TRBD1 (6 bases). Germline CDR1 and CDR2: KGHSH and LQKENI. CDR3 length: 12 amino acids. Trimming took off 10 bases at V and 2 bases at J, with 11 bases between the two ends. The CDR3 region has the DNA TGTGCCACGACCGGGACAAACTATGGCTACACCTTC. Amino acids: CATTGTNYGYTF.

The DNA for the CDR3 is TGTGCCAGCAGTTACGCGGCGGAGACCGCAGATACGCAGTATTTT. Its translation: CASSYAAETADTQYF. The chain employs TRBV6-2 or TRBV6-3 and TRBJ2-3; no clear D gene. Trimming took off 2 bases at V and 4 bases at J, with 13 bases between the two ends. Germline V gene sequence: CDR1 MNHEY, CDR2 SVGEGT. This CDR3 is built from 15 residues.

There are a few counts of this clonotype. The rearrangement joins TRBV2 to TRBJ2-7; D unclear. This CDR3 has 13 residues. Germline-derived CDR1 and CDR2 are SNHLY and FYNNEI. V lost 8 bases and J 3 bases, leaving 14 bases between the germline ends. Here the CDR3 reads CASGFTAYYEQYF. DNA of the CDR3: TGTGCCAGCGGTTTCACCGCTTACTACGAGCAGTACTTC.